The sample holds one count of the clone carrying this TCR beta chain. The source of the sample is a study of blood T cells in healthy people across ages. The second PCR ran about 6 to 11 cycles with a sample-barcoded 5' primer and J-beta primers. Each CDR3 protein is one row after TCRdb ran MiXCR on the 5' RACE reads. The sample lists about 400,000 distinct CDR3 sequences, approximately 47% occurring once. The germline gives CDR1 SNHLY, CDR2 FYNNEI. The CDR3 consists of 14 residues. V was cut by 6 bases and J by 8 bases, with 17 bases left in between. The sample comprised blood. This sequence originates from a man between 60 and 75 years old in good health. The gene calls are TRBV2 and TRBJ2-1; TRBD1 or TRBD2 may be the D gene (6 bases each). The CDR3 here is CASSLNPRGDEQFF. The CDR3 DNA sequence: TGTGCCAGCAGCCTGAACCCTAGGGGGGATGAGCAGTTCTTC.